The 10 T cell receptor beta chains listed next were all sequenced from one sample in a study of cytomegalovirus exposure and HLA in healthy donors. The primer mix had 60 Vbeta and 13 Jbeta primers. Generated by immunoSEQ multiplex PCR, the TCRdb table keeps only in-frame clones and is missing some. The repertoire has some 120,000 clones, around 72% of them found once; the top ten carry 8.2%. Source material: PBMCs. All receptors come from a woman in her thirties or forties in good health and CMV-seropositive.

The V call is TRBV4-1, the J call TRBJ1-1, with TRBD1 identical over 8 bases. The V gene's germline CDR1 is MGHRA and CDR2 YSYEKL. This CDR3 comprises 15 residues. V lost 0 bases to trimming and J lost 1 base; unmatched junction nucleotides: 1. This chain's CDR3 is CASSQEDRGNTEAFF. For the CDR3, the DNA is TGCGCCAGCAGCCAAGAAGACAGGGGGAACACTGAAGCTTTCTTT.

This clone has just a few counts. This rearrangement joins TRBV4-3 to TRBJ2-7, with 8 bases that match TRBD1. CDR1 and CDR2 from the germline V gene are LGHNA and YSLEER. V was pared by 0 bases and J by 4 bases, with 5 bases of the junction left unmatched. This CDR3 has 15 residues. DNA of the CDR3: TGCGCCAGCAGCCAAGATCGGCAGGGGGCTTACGAGCAGTACTTC. Translated: CASSQDRQGAYEQYF.

CDR3 sequence: CASTQGTGSWKTLHF. Here the CDR3 DNA reads TGCGCCAGCACCCAGGGGACAGGGAGCTGGAAAACCCTCCACTTT. J is TRBJ1-6 and V is TRBV5-1; 9 nucleotides align to TRBD1. V was clipped by 6 bases and J by 14 bases; unmatched bases: 15. There are 15 residues in the CDR3. Germline V gene lookup returns CDR1 SGHRS and CDR2 YFSETQ.

V and J are TRBV5-1 and TRBJ2-3; D remains ambiguous. CDR3 size: 13 residues. Per germline, CDR1 SGHRS and CDR2 YFSETQ. The V gene lost 5 bases and the J gene lost 5 bases, with 12 bases spanning the gap. Written as DNA, the CDR3 is TGCGCCAGCAGAGAGTTACAGCAAGATACGCAGTATTTT. Its protein is CASRELQQDTQYF.

In its sample, this clone was seen once. The V and J genes are TRBV15 and TRBJ1-5; D gene ambiguous. The V and J ends lost 1 base and 8 bases respectively, with 12 bases between them. The germline V gene encodes CDR1 LNHNV and CDR2 YYDKDF (reference sequence). The CDR3 is made up of 14 amino acids. The CDR3: CATSRVPNLEPQHF. CDR3 in DNA: TGTGCCACCAGCAGAGTCCCTAATTTAGAGCCCCAGCATTTT.

The sample holds one count of this clone. V gene TRBV7-8 combines with J gene TRBJ2-5, with 9 bases matching TRBD1. Looked up from germline, CDR1 is SGHVS and CDR2 is FQNEAQ. The CDR3 consists of 15 residues. The junction had 6 bases not matched to a gene; V was cut back by 1 base and J by 6 bases. CDR3: CASSLVRDRAKTQYF. CDR3 DNA: TGTGCCAGCAGCTTAGTCCGGGACAGGGCAAAGACCCAGTACTTC.

The V call is TRBV5-4, the J call TRBJ1-2, with a possible D match to TRBD1 (5 bases). This CDR3 is 15 amino acids long. Germline values: CDR1 SGHNT, CDR2 YYREEE (reference sequence). Trimming pared 0 bases from V and 1 base from J, leaving 10 bases between. The CDR3: CASSLDAGRNYGYTF. DNA of the CDR3: TGTGCCAGCAGCTTGGACGCGGGACGTAACTATGGCTACACCTTC. Full variable domain (outside the CDR3, taken from reference TRBV5-4 and TRBJ1-2): ETGVTQSPTHLIKTRGQQVTLRCSSQSGHNTVSWYQQALGQGPQFIFQYYREEENGRGNFPPRFSGLQFPNYSSELNVNALELDDSALYLCASSLDAGRNYGYTFGSGTRLTVV.

V usage is TRBV6-5 and J usage is TRBJ1-2; D perhaps matches TRBD1 (6 bases). Trimming removed 6 bases from V and 4 bases from J, with 12 bases in between. The CDR3 is made up of 13 amino acids. Germline CDR1 and CDR2: MNHEY and SVGAGI. The CDR3 nucleotides are TGTGCCAGCAGCGACGGGACACCCTATGGCTACACCTTC. Its translation: CASSDGTPYGYTF.

The chain joins TRBV18 to TRBJ1-4; TRBD1 is a possible D gene (6 bases). This CDR3 has 15 amino acids. Trimming cost V 2 bases and J 5 bases, with 12 bases left between them. The germline V gene encodes CDR1 KGHSH and CDR2 LQKENI. CDR3 sequence: CASSPVQGTNEKLFF. In nucleotides, the CDR3 is TGTGCCAGCTCACCAGTACAGGGAACCAATGAAAAACTGTTTTTT.

The genes are TRBV6-6 and TRBJ1-5; no firm D call. CDR3 size: 14 residues. Per germline, CDR1 MNHNY and CDR2 SVGAGI (reference sequence). The V gene lost 10 bases and the J gene lost 2 bases, with 15 bases spanning the gap. The CDR3 here is CATATGLGNQPQHF. CDR3 DNA: TGTGCCACTGCCACCGGGTTGGGCAATCAGCCCCAGCATTTT.